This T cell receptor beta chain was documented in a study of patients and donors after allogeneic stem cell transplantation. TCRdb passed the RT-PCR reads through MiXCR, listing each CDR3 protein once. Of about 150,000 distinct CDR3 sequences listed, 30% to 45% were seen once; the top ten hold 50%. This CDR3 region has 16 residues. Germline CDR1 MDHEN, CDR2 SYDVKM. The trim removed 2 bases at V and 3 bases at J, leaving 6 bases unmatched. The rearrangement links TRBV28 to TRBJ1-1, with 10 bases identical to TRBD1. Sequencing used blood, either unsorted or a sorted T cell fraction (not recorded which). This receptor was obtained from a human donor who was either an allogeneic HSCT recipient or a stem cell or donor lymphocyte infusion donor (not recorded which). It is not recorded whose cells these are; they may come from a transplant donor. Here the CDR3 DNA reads TGTGCCAGCAGTTTAGACACCGGGACAGGGGACACTGAAGCTTTCTTT. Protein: CASSLDTGTGDTEAFF.